Below, 16 T cell receptor beta chains from the same sample are listed, as sequenced in a study of cytomegalovirus exposure and HLA in healthy donors. Produced via immunoSEQ multiplex PCR; TCRdb's table is partial and in-frame only. The data hold roughly 300,000 clones, with about nine tenths observed a single time. The sample consisted of PBMCs. All receptors come from a woman aged 30 to 39 in good health and CMV-seropositive.

Of note for this clone: This CDR3 is also generated by other DNA sequences in the sample. The V call is TRBV30, the J call TRBJ1-2; D perhaps matches TRBD1 (5 bases). CDR1 is GTSNPN, CDR2 SVGIG, per germline (reference sequence). Trimming took 2 bases from V and 8 from J, leaving 9 bases between them. CDR3 length: 11 amino acids. The CDR3: CAWSPGSGYTF. The DNA of the CDR3 is TGTGCCTGGAGTCCAGGGAGCGGCTACACCTTC.

The V and J genes are TRBV18 and TRBJ1-3; 9 nucleotides line up with TRBD1. The CDR3 sequence is 16 residues long. Germline assignment: CDR1 KGHSH and CDR2 LQKENI. V was pared by 6 bases and J by 0 bases, with 6 bases of the junction left unmatched. The CDR3 loop reads CASSGTGPFSGNTIYF. CDR3 DNA: TGTGCCAGCTCCGGGACAGGGCCCTTCTCTGGAAACACCATATATTTT.

V and J are TRBV18 and TRBJ2-1, with 8 bases that match TRBD1. V lost 6 bases to trimming and J lost 9 bases; unmatched junction nucleotides: 16. From germline, CDR1 is KGHSH and CDR2 LQKENI. This CDR3 comprises 16 residues. The chain's CDR3 is CASSFPGTGRQGEQFF. The CDR3 nucleotides read TGTGCCAGCTCTTTCCCCGGGACAGGACGACAAGGTGAGCAGTTCTTC.

The rearrangement links TRBV5-1 to TRBJ2-3, with D perhaps assigned TRBD1 or TRBD2 (6 bases each). Germline V gene data show CDR1 as SGHRS and CDR2 as YFSETQ. The V end lost 0 bases, the J end lost 7 bases, and 15 bases lay between the germline ends. The CDR3 sequence is 15 residues long. DNA for the CDR3: TGCGCCAGCAGCTTGGAAGGGGGGCGCTCGAATACGCAGTATTTT. Protein sequence: CASSLEGGRSNTQYF.

This chain uses TRBV30 with TRBJ1-1; 8 bases are a match to TRBD1. The CDR3 has 15 residues. Germline CDR1 and CDR2: GTSNPN and SVGIG (reference sequence). The V segment lost 1 base and the J segment 1 base; nucleotides outside the gene matches: 5. CDR3 in amino acids: CAWSALGTGNTEAFF. The DNA for the CDR3 is TGTGCCTGGAGTGCCCTGGGGACAGGGAACACTGAAGCTTTCTTT.

The chain is built from TRBV27 and TRBJ1-1; D is uncertain. The CDR3 has 11 amino acids. Germline CDR1 and CDR2: MNHEY and SMNVEV (reference sequence). V was trimmed by 5 bases and J by 6 bases, leaving 7 bases between them. The CDR3 loop reads CASSEGPEAFF. The CDR3, as DNA: TGTGCCAGCAGTGAGGGCCCTGAAGCTTTCTTT.

This clone has only one observation. V and J are TRBV11-2 and TRBJ2-7; a weak D match, TRBD1 (5 bases). Trimming shortened V by 6 bases and J by 2 bases, and 17 bases separated the two germline ends. This CDR3 is 15 amino acids long. Germline CDR1 SGHAT, CDR2 FQNNGV. Here the CDR3 DNA reads TGTGCCAGCAGTTCCGGAACTTGGGGCGCCTACGAGCAGTACTTC. Amino acids: CASSSGTWGAYEQYF.

The chain couples TRBV6-1 to TRBJ1-1, with no clear D. This CDR3 spans 14 amino acids. Germline CDR1 reads MNHNS; CDR2 reads SASEGT. V lost 4 bases and J lost 1, with 10 bases in between. The CDR3 protein is CASSVKETNTEAFF. The CDR3 DNA reads TGTGCCAGCAGTGTCAAGGAAACGAACACTGAAGCTTTCTTT.

The chain joins TRBV19 to TRBJ2-1; 12 bases align to TRBD2. Germline V gives CDR1 LNHDA, CDR2 SQIVND (reference sequence). The CDR3 covers 16 residues. V lost 4 bases to trimming and J lost 8 bases; unmatched junction nucleotides: 9. Written as DNA, the CDR3 is TGTGCCAGTAGTACTTTCAGACTAGCGGGAGCTGATGAGCAGTTCTTC. Protein product: CASSTFRLAGADEQFF.

The chain links TRBV28 to TRBJ1-3; D is unresolved. Germline-derived CDR1 and CDR2 are MDHEN and SYDVKM. The CDR3 contains 16 residues. V lost 5 bases, J lost 0 bases, and 14 bases lay in between. The CDR3 region is CASSPPGPNSGNTIYF. The DNA for the CDR3 is TGTGCCAGCAGTCCCCCCGGGCCCAACTCTGGAAACACCATATATTTT. The whole variable domain, remainder taken from reference TRBV28 and TRBJ1-3, is DVKVTQSSRYLVKRTGEKVFLECVQDMDHENMFWYRQDPGLGLRLIYFSYDVKMKEKGDIPEGYSVSREKKERFSLILESASTNQTSMYLCASSPPGPNSGNTIYFGEGSWLTVV.

The chain combines TRBV25-1 with TRBJ2-2; D might be TRBD1 (5 bases). This CDR3 spans 14 amino acids. Germline-derived CDR1 and CDR2 are MGHDK and SYGVNS. Trimming cost V 6 bases and J 3 bases, with 11 bases left between them. The CDR3 here is CASRGLGYTGELFF. CDR3 in DNA: TGTGCCAGCAGGGGGCTGGGGTACACCGGGGAGCTGTTTTTT. Full variable domain (missing parts from reference TRBV25-1 and TRBJ2-2): EADIYQTPRYLVIGTGKKITLECSQTMGHDKMYWYQQDPGMELHLIHYSYGVNSTEKGDLSSESTVSRIRTEHFPLTLESARPSHTSQYLCASRGLGYTGELFFGEGSRLTVL.

The genes are TRBV19 and TRBJ1-5; TRBD1 might be the D (6 bases). CDR1 is LNHDA and CDR2 is SQIVND in the germline V gene (reference sequence). This CDR3 contains 16 residues. V dropped 5 bases and J dropped 1 base, with 15 bases sitting between them. CDR3 coding DNA: TGTGCCAGTAGTTCAACAGGGAGTCAAAGCAATCAGCCCCAGCATTTT. It is translated as CASSSTGSQSNQPQHF. The whole variable domain, filled in from reference TRBV19 and TRBJ1-5, reads DGGITQSPKYLFRKEGQNVTLSCEQNLNHDAMYWYRQDPGQGLRLIYYSQIVNDFQKGDIAEGYSVSREKKESFPLTVTSAQKNPTAFYLCASSSTGSQSNQPQHFGDGTRLSIL.

The CDR3 nucleotides are TGTGCCAGTAGTTCTTACTATGACACCGGGGAGCTGTTTTTT. It is translated as CASSSYYDTGELFF. The chain joins TRBV19 to TRBJ2-2, with D hard to call. Trimming took 5 bases from V and 3 from J, leaving 10 bases between them. CDR1 and CDR2 from the germline V gene are LNHDA and SQIVND (reference sequence). This CDR3 has 14 amino acids.

The chain couples TRBV9 to TRBJ2-3; weak D call: TRBD2 (6 bases). The germline V gene has CDR1 SGDLS and CDR2 YYNGEE. The CDR3 covers 14 residues. V lost 6 bases, J lost 4 bases, and 15 bases lay in between. CDR3 DNA: TGTGCCAGCAACAACCGCGGGAAATCAGATACGCAGTATTTT. This sequence encodes CASNNRGKSDTQYF.

The CDR3 is CASSLKPSLNEQFF. The CDR3 DNA reads as TGTGCCAGCAGTTTAAAGCCTAGCCTCAATGAGCAGTTCTTC. The chain recombines TRBV27 with TRBJ2-1; D possibly corresponds to TRBD2 (5 bases). The CDR3 totals 14 residues. Germline V gives CDR1 MNHEY, CDR2 SMNVEV (reference sequence). The V gene lost 2 bases and the J gene lost 6 bases, with 11 bases spanning the gap.

The chain carries TRBV5-8 and TRBJ2-7; 7 bases agree with TRBD1. The CDR3 sequence is 15 residues long. Germline CDR1 is SGHTS and CDR2 is YDEGEE. Trimming took 4 bases from V and 5 from J; bases not matched to a gene: 12. The CDR3 is CASSHPQTGLNEQYF. The DNA of the CDR3 is TGTGCCAGCAGCCACCCCCAGACAGGGCTCAACGAGCAGTACTTC.